Shown below are 16 T cell receptor beta chains from a single sample sequenced in a study of Graves' ophthalmopathy and Graves' hyperthyroidism. Amplified material comprised TCR beta CDR3 regions derived from RNA transcripts. The library came from an HTBI-primed first-round RT-PCR and a second-round multiplex PCR. TCRdb independently ran MiXCR on the multiplex PCR reads; one entry per CDR3 protein. Counted here are roughly 420,000 distinct CDR3 sequences, approximately 21% occurring once; the ten biggest clones make up 2.5% to 3%. The sequenced material came from peripheral blood. Source of these receptors: a woman aged 18-29 years with stable Graves' hyperthyroidism.

This clonotype has at least ten counts. The chain carries TRBV6-2 or TRBV6-3 and TRBJ2-7, with D hard to call. Germline values: CDR1 MNHEY, CDR2 SVGEGT. V lost 0 bases to trimming and J lost 0 bases, with 9 bases between them. The length of the CDR3 is 15 residues. CDR3 nucleotide sequence: TGTGCCAGCAGTTACTCTTTGAGAAGCTCCTACGAGCAGTACTTC. It encodes CASSYSLRSSYEQYF.

The chain recombines TRBV9 with TRBJ2-5; TRBD1 aligns across 8 bases. The CDR3 sequence is 15 residues long. The germline CDR1 and CDR2 sequences are SGDLS and YYNGEE. After removal of 0 bases from V and 0 bases from J, the junction contained 1 base not matched to a gene. The CDR3: CASSVEDRDQETQYF. The CDR3 nucleotides are TGTGCCAGCAGCGTAGAGGACAGGGACCAAGAGACCCAGTACTTC.

This clonotype has a handful of counts. The chain carries TRBV5-1 and TRBJ1-1; 7 bases fit TRBD1. There are 16 residues in the CDR3. Looked up from germline, CDR1 is SGHRS and CDR2 is YFSETQ. The V gene end was trimmed by 4 bases and the J gene end by 5 bases; junction bases not matched to a gene: 14. CDR3: CASSLLKDRVPTEAFF. CDR3 sequence (DNA): TGCGCCAGCAGCCTTCTTAAAGACAGGGTGCCGACTGAAGCTTTCTTT.

This clonotype was seen many times. The CDR3 sequence is CAWGATRTGELFF. The DNA of the CDR3 is TGTGCCTGGGGAGCGACGCGTACCGGGGAGCTGTTTTTT. The gene calls are TRBV30 and TRBJ2-2; no clear D gene. V dropped 5 bases and J dropped 5 bases, with 12 bases sitting between them. Germline loops: CDR1 GTSNPN, CDR2 SVGIG (reference sequence). This CDR3 contains 13 residues.

This clonotype was observed many times. The chain uses TRBV6-5 and TRBJ1-6; 7 positions agree with TRBD1. This CDR3 contains 15 residues. Germline CDR1 is MNHEY and CDR2 is SVGAGI. The ends lost 0 bases at V and 8 bases at J; junction bases unmatched: 4. This CDR3 is CASSYSWDSYSPLHF. CDR3 bases: TGTGCCAGCAGTTACTCATGGGACAGCTATTCACCCCTCCACTTT.

The gene calls are TRBV4-2 and TRBJ2-2, with D unclear. The CDR3 runs to 15 residues. V was clipped by 4 bases and J by 0 bases, with 9 bases between them. Looked up from germline, CDR1 is LGHNA and CDR2 is YNFKEQ. The CDR3 nucleotides are TGTGCCAGCAGCCCGTCCCACGCGAACACCGGGGAGCTGTTTTTT. It yields the protein CASSPSHANTGELFF.

The chain carries TRBV27 and TRBJ1-1; TRBD1 matches at 7 bases. This CDR3 spans 13 amino acids. Germline CDR1 is MNHEY and CDR2 is SMNVEV (reference sequence). J gave up 9 bases and V 3 bases, and 7 bases lay outside the gene matches. CDR3 loop: CASSLGNRGKAFF. The CDR3 bases are TGTGCCAGCAGTTTGGGGAACAGGGGAAAAGCTTTCTTT.

The chain is built from TRBV20-1 and TRBJ2-7; 10 nucleotides match TRBD1. The CDR3 totals 14 residues. Germline V gives CDR1 DFQATT, CDR2 SNEGSKA (reference sequence). CDR3 loop: CSGDRGQGNWEQYF. DNA of the CDR3: TGCAGCGGGGACCGGGGACAGGGGAATTGGGAGCAGTACTTC.

This clonotype was seen repeatedly, ten times or more. The chain links TRBV18 to TRBJ2-7, with D possibly TRBD2 on 5 matching bases. Germline lookup yields CDR1 KGHSH and CDR2 LQKENI. The CDR3 has 13 residues. Trimming took 2 bases from V and 11 from J, leaving 16 bases between them. The CDR3 here is CASSPETNLGEYF. CDR3 DNA sequence: TGTGCCAGCTCACCAGAGACGAACCTCGGGGAGTACTTC.

The sample holds many counts of this clonotype. The gene calls are TRBV28 and TRBJ2-2; 8 positions agree with TRBD1. There are 14 residues in the CDR3. Trimming removed 5 bases from V and 6 bases from J; junction bases left unmatched: 5. In germline, CDR1 is MDHEN, CDR2 SYDVKM. CDR3 residues: CASSDRGPPGELFF. As DNA, the CDR3 is TGTGCCAGCAGTGACAGGGGTCCTCCCGGGGAGCTGTTTTTT.

This clonotype was seen repeatedly, ten times or more. The chain is built from TRBV12-3 or TRBV12-4 and TRBJ2-5; D may be TRBD1 or TRBD2 (6 bases each). The CDR3 is made up of 13 amino acids. Trimming removed 0 bases from V and 7 bases from J, with 9 bases in between. The CDR3 sequence is CASSLAEGGTQYF. For the CDR3, the DNA is TGTGCCAGCAGTTTAGCGGAGGGGGGGACCCAGTACTTC.

This clonotype turned up a few times. CDR3 in amino acids: CAWRLASGNTIYF. The CDR3 region has the DNA TGTGCCTGGAGACTGGCCTCTGGAAACACCATATATTTT. This chain uses TRBV30 with TRBJ1-3; D is unclear. Per germline, CDR1 GTSNPN and CDR2 SVGIG (reference sequence). The V end lost 3 bases, the J end lost 0 bases, and 6 bases lay between the germline ends. This CDR3 region has 13 residues.

This clonotype has ten or more counts. One end of the junction does not line up with germline, which may come from a read error. The J gene is TRBJ2-7, the V gene TRBV9, with 9 positions matching TRBD2. This CDR3 contains 16 residues. CDR1 and CDR2 (germline): SGDLS, YYNGEE. CDR3 sequence reads: CAGSVAPGTSRHEQYF. The CDR3 region has the DNA TGTGCCGGCAGCGTAGCTCCCGGGACTAGCAGACACGAGCAGTACTTC.

This clonotype was counted many times. The chain is built from TRBV12-3 or TRBV12-4 and TRBJ2-2, with 10 bases matching TRBD2. V shed 4 bases, J shed 7 bases, and the junction held 6 bases outside the gene matches. The CDR3 extends over 15 amino acids. CDR3 sequence reads: CASSSKREGSGELFF. The CDR3 DNA sequence: TGTGCCAGCAGTTCTAAGCGGGAGGGGAGCGGGGAGCTGTTTTTT.

This clonotype was picked up many times. The V gene is TRBV12-3 or TRBV12-4, the J gene TRBJ2-5; D gene unclear. Trimming took off 3 bases at V and 0 bases at J, with 8 bases between the two ends. The CDR3 runs to 14 residues. The CDR3 loop reads CASSLWPDQETQYF. CDR3 nucleotides: TGTGCCAGCAGTTTGTGGCCAGACCAAGAGACCCAGTACTTC.

V is TRBV6-5 and J is TRBJ1-1; D gene uncertain. The CDR3 runs 16 residues. Looked up from germline, CDR1 is MNHEY and CDR2 is SVGAGI. V was pared by 0 bases and J by 4 bases, with 15 bases between. The DNA for the CDR3 is TGTGCCAGCAGTTACTCGGGAGTTTCGTCGAGCACTGAAGCTTTCTTT. Amino acid sequence: CASSYSGVSSSTEAFF.